A single TCR beta chain is shown here with its context. Antigen specificity is unknown. V lost 5 bases, J lost 4 bases, and 10 bases stayed unmatched. The CDR3 is made up of 14 amino acids. In germline, CDR1 is SQVTM, CDR2 ANQGSEA. Described treatment: oral pan-JAK inhibitor, 5-10 mg twice daily. The sample is drawn from a study of CD8+ T cells in alopecia areata. Study-wide results and limits: Besides other cells, scalp samples also yield sequences of resident alphabeta T cells from normal skin.

Reverse transcription of extracted RNA yielded cDNA, which provided the sequencing template. Measured with immunoSEQ multiplex PCR; TCRdb has only the in-frame clones, and not every one. The sample gives around 300,000 clones, 60% of which show up once; 0.9% to 0.95% is in the top ten. This chain joins TRBV29-1 and TRBJ2-5; 7 positions agree with TRBD2. The sequence was obtained from a human donor with alopecia areata. This material consisted of CD4+ T cells sorted from blood, taken at roughly week 53, from a patient treated with tofacitinib. The CDR3 sequence is CSVRTRLAGETQYF. The CDR3 bases are TGCAGCGTTCGGACCCGACTAGCCGGAGAGACCCAGTACTTC. Full variable domain (rest looked up from reference TRBV29-1 and TRBJ2-5): SAVISQKPSRDICQRGTSLTIQCQVDSQVTMMFWYRQQPGQSLTLIATANQGSEATYESGFVIDKFPISRPNLTFSTLTVSNMSPEDSSIYLCSVRTRLAGETQYFGPGTRLLVL.